The T cell receptor beta chain under discussion was sequenced for a study of shared clonotypes between healthy human individuals. It was at deep level that the assay was run. Profiled with immunoSEQ multiplex PCR; TCRdb holds only in-frame clones, not every one. The sample contains 900,000 to 1,200,000 clones, 75% to 80% of which appear only once. Germline V CDR1 and CDR2: WSHSY, SAAADI. The CDR3 has 16 residues. V was clipped by 6 bases and J by 6 bases; unmatched bases: 13. The chain uses TRBV10-2 and TRBJ2-2; TRBD2 agrees at 7 bases. The source of this sequence is a man between 18 and 35 years old in good health. Some clones in this sample may be carry-over from other donors' samples. Sequencing was performed on memory CD4+ T cells from PBMCs. As to subset: CD45RA-negative fraction. CDR3: CASRFSAGAHAGELFF. The CDR3 nucleotides are TGCGCCAGCAGATTTTCGGCGGGAGCCCATGCCGGGGAGCTGTTTTTT.